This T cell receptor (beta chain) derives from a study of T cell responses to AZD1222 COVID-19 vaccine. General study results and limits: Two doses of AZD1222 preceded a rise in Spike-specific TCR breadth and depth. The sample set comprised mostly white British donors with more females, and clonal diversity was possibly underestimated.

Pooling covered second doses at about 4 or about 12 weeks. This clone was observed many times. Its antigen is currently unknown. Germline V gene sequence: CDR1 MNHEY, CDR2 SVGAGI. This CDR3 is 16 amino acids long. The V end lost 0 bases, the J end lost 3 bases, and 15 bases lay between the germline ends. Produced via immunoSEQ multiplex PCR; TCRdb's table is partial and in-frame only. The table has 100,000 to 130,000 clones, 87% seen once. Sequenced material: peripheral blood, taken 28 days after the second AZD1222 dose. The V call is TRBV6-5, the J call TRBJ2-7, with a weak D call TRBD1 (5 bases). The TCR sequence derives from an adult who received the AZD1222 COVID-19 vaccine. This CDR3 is CASSYSGQSSSYEQYF. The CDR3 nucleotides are TGTGCCAGCAGTTACTCGGGGCAGTCTTCCAGCTACGAGCAGTACTTC.